Each of the 11 T cell receptor beta chains below was sequenced from the same sample in a study of T cell repertoires in cytomegalovirus infection. TCRdb recomputed calls from the reads with MiXCR, one row per CDR3 protein. The sample shows approximately 130,000 distinct CDR3 sequences, 8.8% of them seen only once. Sequenced: PBMCs. All receptors come from a human donor in good health (CMV status not recorded). Some clones in this sample may be carry-over from other donors' samples.

This chain joins TRBV12-5 and TRBJ2-5; 8 bases align to TRBD2. The V and J ends lost 6 bases and 5 bases, in that order; junction bases with no gene match: 14. There are 16 residues in the CDR3. The germline V gene encodes CDR1 LGHNT and CDR2 FRNRAP. CDR3 in DNA: TGTGCTAGTGGACCCCTAACTAGCGGCCGTCGGGAGACCCAGTACTTC. Its translation: CASGPLTSGRRETQYF.

This clonotype was detected ten times or more. V gene TRBV6-2 or TRBV6-3 combines with J gene TRBJ1-2; 9 bases line up with TRBD1. The V and J ends lost 6 bases and 2 bases, in that order; junction bases with no gene match: 4. Germline CDR1 reads MNHEY; CDR2 reads SVGEGT. This CDR3 is built from 14 residues. DNA for the CDR3: TGTGCCAGCAGACTCGGACAGGGGAACTATGGCTACACCTTC. Translated: CASRLGQGNYGYTF.

The rearrangement uses TRBV4-1 and TRBJ2-1, with D perhaps matching TRBD1 (6 bases). Trimming removed 4 bases at V and 0 bases at J, with 19 bases between. Per germline, CDR1 MGHRA and CDR2 YSYEKL. This CDR3 spans 18 amino acids. This CDR3 reads CASSPPITDSNSYNEQFF. The CDR3 DNA reads TGCGCCAGCAGCCCCCCTATAACGGACAGCAACTCCTACAATGAGCAGTTCTTC.

There are many counts of this clonotype. The chain has TRBV7-7 and TRBJ2-5; 9 nucleotides agree with TRBD2. Germline V gene lookup returns CDR1 SSHAT and CDR2 FNYEAQ (reference sequence). The CDR3 has 16 residues. V trimming: 1 base; J trimming: 2 bases; junction bases outside the gene matches: 5. This CDR3 is CASSLEAAGGQETQYF. CDR3 nucleotides: TGTGCCAGCAGCTTAGAGGCGGCGGGGGGGCAAGAGACCCAGTACTTC.

The table lists this clonotype with a few counts. The gene calls are TRBV2 and TRBJ1-6; 7 bases match TRBD1. The CDR3 runs to 15 residues. Germline CDR1 is SNHLY and CDR2 is FYNNEI. V was clipped by 4 bases and J by 6 bases; unmatched bases: 6. This CDR3 reads CASSVLEGANSPLHF. In DNA form, the CDR3 reads TGTGCCAGCAGTGTATTGGAGGGGGCTAATTCACCCCTCCACTTT.

The chain has TRBV20-1 and TRBJ2-7; maybe TRBD1 (6 bases). Germline-derived CDR1 and CDR2 are DFQATT and SNEGSKA (reference sequence). V dropped 5 bases and J dropped 0 bases, with 14 bases sitting between them. The CDR3 runs to 14 residues. In DNA form, the CDR3 reads TGCAGTGCTCAAGGGATGGGGGCCTCCTACGAGCAGTACTTC. It is translated as CSAQGMGASYEQYF.

This clonotype was recorded many times. The genes are TRBV5-8 and TRBJ2-1; 8 nucleotides align to TRBD1. There are 14 residues in the CDR3. V was clipped by 3 bases and J by 10 bases; unmatched bases: 9. Germline lookup yields CDR1 SGHTS and CDR2 YDEGEE. The CDR3, as DNA: TGTGCCAGCAGCTCTGGACAGGGTAAGGTAGAGCAGTTCTTC. Encoded protein: CASSSGQGKVEQFF.

This clonotype showed up many times. This chain connects TRBV7-8 to TRBJ1-2, with a tentative D call TRBD1 (5 bases). The germline V gene encodes CDR1 SGHVS and CDR2 FQNEAQ. V lost 1 base and J lost 2, with 8 bases in between. The CDR3 sequence is 14 residues long. The CDR3 loop is CASSLVGANYGYTF. The CDR3 DNA is TGTGCCAGCAGCTTAGTCGGGGCGAACTATGGCTACACCTTC.

At least ten counts were recorded for this clonotype. The chain links TRBV7-3 to TRBJ2-2; the D gene could be TRBD1 or TRBD2 (5 bases each). V was clipped by 6 bases and J by 3 bases, with 11 bases between them. Germline V gene data show CDR1 as SGHTA and CDR2 as FQGTGA. The CDR3 is 14 residues long. CDR3 loop: CASSRDAYTGELFF. The CDR3, as DNA: TGTGCCAGCAGTCGGGACGCCTACACCGGGGAGCTGTTTTTT. Using reference TRBV7-3 and TRBJ2-2 for the parts outside the CDR3, the full variable domain is GAGVSQTPSNKVTEKGKYVELRCDPISGHTALYWYRQSLGQGPEFLIYFQGTGAADDSGLPNDRFFAVRPEGSVSTLKIQRTERGDSAVYLCASSRDAYTGELFFGEGSRLTVL.

A note on this clonotype: The conserved phenylalanine or tryptophan is not found at the CDR3 terminus, so this likely reflects a read error. The V and J genes are TRBV11-2 and TRBJ2-1; TRBD2 matches 7 bases. Germline V gives CDR1 SGHAT, CDR2 FQNNGV. The CDR3 totals 13 residues. V was pared by 1 base and J by 10 bases, with 4 bases of the junction left unmatched. DNA of the CDR3: TGTGCCAGCAGCTTAGGGGGGGGGGGGGAGCAGTTCTTG. This codes for CASSLGGGGEQFL.

This rearrangement joins TRBV3-1 to TRBJ1-6; TRBD1 matches 8 bases. CDR1 and CDR2 (germline): LGHDT, YNNKEL (reference sequence). The CDR3 runs 16 residues. Trimming at V came to 6 bases and at J to 6 bases, leaving 10 bases not matched to a gene. CDR3 sequence (DNA): TGTGCCAGCAGTCCCGGGACAGGTTCCGCTAATTCACCCCTCCACTTT. It translates to CASSPGTGSANSPLHF.